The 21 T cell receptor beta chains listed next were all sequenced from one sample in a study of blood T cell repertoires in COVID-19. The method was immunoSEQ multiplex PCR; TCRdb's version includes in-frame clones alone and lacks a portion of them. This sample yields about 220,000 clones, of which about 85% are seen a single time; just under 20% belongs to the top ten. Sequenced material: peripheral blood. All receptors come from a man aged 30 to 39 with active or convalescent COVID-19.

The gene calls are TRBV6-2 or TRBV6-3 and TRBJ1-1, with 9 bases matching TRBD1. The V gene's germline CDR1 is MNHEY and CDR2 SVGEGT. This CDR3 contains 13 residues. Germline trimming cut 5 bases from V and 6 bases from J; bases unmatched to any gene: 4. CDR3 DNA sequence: TGTGCCAGCAGTGGCCGGACAGGGGCTGAAGCTTTCTTT. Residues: CASSGRTGAEAFF.

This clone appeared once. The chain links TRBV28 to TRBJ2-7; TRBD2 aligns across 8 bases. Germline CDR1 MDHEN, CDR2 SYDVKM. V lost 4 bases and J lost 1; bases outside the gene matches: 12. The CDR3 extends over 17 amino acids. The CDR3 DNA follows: TGTGCCAGCAGTTCAACCCTTCAGCGGGAGATTTCCTACGAGCAGTACTTC. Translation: CASSSTLQREISYEQYF. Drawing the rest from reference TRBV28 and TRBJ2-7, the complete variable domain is DVKVTQSSRYLVKRTGEKVFLECVQDMDHENMFWYRQDPGLGLRLIYFSYDVKMKEKGDIPEGYSVSREKKERFSLILESASTNQTSMYLCASSSTLQREISYEQYFGPGTRLTVT.

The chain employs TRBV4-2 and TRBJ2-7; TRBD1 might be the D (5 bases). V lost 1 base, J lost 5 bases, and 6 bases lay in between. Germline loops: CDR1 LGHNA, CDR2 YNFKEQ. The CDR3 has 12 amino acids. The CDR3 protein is CASSQGRDEQYF. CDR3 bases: TGTGCCAGCAGCCAAGGCAGGGACGAGCAGTACTTC.

The DNA for the CDR3 is TGTGCCAGCAGCTCCACTACCTACGAGCAGTACTTC. It yields the protein CASSSTTYEQYF. The chain couples TRBV7-9 to TRBJ2-7; unclear D gene. Germline CDR1 reads SEHNR; CDR2 reads FQNEAQ (reference sequence). Trimming stripped 4 bases from V and 2 bases from J, with 6 bases between. The CDR3 totals 12 residues.

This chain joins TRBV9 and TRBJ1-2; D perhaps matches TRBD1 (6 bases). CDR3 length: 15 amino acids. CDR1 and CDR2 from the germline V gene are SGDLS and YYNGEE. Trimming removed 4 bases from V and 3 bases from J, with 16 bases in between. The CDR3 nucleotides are TGTGCCAGCAGCTTCCCCGACAGGCCTTACTATGGCTACACCTTC. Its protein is CASSFPDRPYYGYTF.

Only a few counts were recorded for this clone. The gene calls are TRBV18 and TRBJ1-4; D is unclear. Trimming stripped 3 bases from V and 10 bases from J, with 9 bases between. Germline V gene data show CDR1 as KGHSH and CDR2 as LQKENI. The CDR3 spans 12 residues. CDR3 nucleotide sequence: TGTGCCAGCTCACCGGAGCTGGGAAAACTGTTTTTT. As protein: CASSPELGKLFF.

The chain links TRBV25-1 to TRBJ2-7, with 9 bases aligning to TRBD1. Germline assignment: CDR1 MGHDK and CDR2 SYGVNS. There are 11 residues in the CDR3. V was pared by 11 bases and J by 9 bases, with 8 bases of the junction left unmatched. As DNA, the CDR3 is TGTGCCGCTGGACAGGGGTTTTTGCAGTACTTC. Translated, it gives CAAGQGFLQYF.

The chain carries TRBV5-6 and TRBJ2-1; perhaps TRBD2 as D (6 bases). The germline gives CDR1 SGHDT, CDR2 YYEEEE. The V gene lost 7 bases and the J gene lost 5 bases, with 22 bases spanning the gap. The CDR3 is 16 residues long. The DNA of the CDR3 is TGTGCCAGCGGGGGACGCCAGGGCGGGATGGACAATGAGCAGTTCTTC. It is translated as CASGGRQGGMDNEQFF.

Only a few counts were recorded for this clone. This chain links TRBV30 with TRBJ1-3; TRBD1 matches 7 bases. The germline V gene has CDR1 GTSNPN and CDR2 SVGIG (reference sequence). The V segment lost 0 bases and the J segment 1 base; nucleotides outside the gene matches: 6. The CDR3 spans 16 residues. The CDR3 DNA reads TGTGCCTGGAGTGTGGGCCAGGGGGTGTCTGGAAACACCATATATTTT. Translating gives CAWSVGQGVSGNTIYF.

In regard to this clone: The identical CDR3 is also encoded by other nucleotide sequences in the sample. The DNA for the CDR3 is TGCGCCAGCAGCCAAGGTCTAGCGGGAGCCTACGAGCAGTACTTC. Its protein product is CASSQGLAGAYEQYF. The V gene is TRBV4-3, the J gene TRBJ2-7; 10 bases line up with TRBD2. Germline CDR1 is LGHNA and CDR2 is YSLEER. There are 15 residues in the CDR3. With V trimmed by 1 base and J by 2 bases, 2 bases remained unmatched.

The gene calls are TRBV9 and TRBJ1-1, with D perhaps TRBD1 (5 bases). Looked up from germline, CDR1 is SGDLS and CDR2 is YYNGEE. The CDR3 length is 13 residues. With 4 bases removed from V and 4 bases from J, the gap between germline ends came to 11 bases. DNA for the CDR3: TGTGCCAGCAGCCTCAGACAGAGCACTGAAGCTTTCTTT. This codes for CASSLRQSTEAFF. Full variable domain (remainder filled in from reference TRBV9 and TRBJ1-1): DSGVTQTPKHLITATGQRVTLRCSPRSGDLSVYWYQQSLDQGLQFLIQYYNGEERAKGNILERFSAQQFPDLHSELNLSSLELGDSALYFCASSLRQSTEAFFGQGTRLTVV.

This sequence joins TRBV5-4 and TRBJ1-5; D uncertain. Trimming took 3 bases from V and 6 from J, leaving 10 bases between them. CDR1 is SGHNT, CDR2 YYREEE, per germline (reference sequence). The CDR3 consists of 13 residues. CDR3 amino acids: CASSYSPAQPQHF. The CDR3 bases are TGTGCCAGCAGCTACAGTCCAGCTCAGCCCCAGCATTTT.

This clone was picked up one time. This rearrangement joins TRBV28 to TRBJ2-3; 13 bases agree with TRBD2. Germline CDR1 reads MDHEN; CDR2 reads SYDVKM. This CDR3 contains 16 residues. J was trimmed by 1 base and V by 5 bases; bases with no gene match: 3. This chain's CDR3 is CASSPGLAGGTDTQYF. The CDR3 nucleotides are TGTGCCAGCAGTCCCGGACTAGCGGGGGGCACAGATACGCAGTATTTT.

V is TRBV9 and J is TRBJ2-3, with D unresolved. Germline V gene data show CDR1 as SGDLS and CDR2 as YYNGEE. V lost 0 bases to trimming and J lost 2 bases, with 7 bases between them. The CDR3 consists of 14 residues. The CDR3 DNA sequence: TGTGCCAGCAGCGTAGAGACTTCCACAGATACGCAGTATTTT. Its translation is CASSVETSTDTQYF.

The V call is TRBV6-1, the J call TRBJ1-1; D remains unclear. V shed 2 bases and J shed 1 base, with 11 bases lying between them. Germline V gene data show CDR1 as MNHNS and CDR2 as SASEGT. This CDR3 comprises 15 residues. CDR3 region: CASSERGASNTEAFF. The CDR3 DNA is TGTGCCAGCAGTGAACGCGGTGCATCGAACACTGAAGCTTTCTTT.

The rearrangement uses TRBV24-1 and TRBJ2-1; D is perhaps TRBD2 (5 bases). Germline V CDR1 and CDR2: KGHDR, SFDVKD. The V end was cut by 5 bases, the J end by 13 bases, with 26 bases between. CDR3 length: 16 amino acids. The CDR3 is CATSGPRAPPGEDQFF. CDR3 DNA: TGTGCCACCAGTGGTCCGCGGGCCCCGCCCGGGGAAGACCAGTTCTTC.

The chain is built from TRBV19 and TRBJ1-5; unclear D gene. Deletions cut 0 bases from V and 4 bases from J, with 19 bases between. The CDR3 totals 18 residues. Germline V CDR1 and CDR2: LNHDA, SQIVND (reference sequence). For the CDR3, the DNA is TGTGCCAGTAGTATAGAAGGGCCGGCGGGTAGGGTAAATCAGCCCCAGCATTTT. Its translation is CASSIEGPAGRVNQPQHF.

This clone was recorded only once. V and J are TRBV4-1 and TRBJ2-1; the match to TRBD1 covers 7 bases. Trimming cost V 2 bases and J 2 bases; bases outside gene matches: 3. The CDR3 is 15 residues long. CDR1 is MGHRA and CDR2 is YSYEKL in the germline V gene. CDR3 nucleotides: TGCGCCAGCAGCCAACTGGGGACAGCCTACAATGAGCAGTTCTTC. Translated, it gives CASSQLGTAYNEQFF.

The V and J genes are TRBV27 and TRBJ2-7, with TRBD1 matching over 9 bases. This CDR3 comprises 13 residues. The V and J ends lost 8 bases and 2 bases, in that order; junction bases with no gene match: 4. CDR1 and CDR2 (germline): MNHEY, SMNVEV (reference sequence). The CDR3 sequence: CASGGDRAYEQYF. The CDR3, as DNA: TGTGCCAGCGGCGGGGACAGGGCCTACGAGCAGTACTTC.

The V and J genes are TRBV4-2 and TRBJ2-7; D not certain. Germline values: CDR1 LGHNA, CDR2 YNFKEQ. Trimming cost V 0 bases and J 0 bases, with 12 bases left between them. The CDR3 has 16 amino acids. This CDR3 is CASSQDLGSSSYEQYF. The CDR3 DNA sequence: TGTGCCAGCAGCCAAGATCTCGGGTCTAGCTCCTACGAGCAGTACTTC.

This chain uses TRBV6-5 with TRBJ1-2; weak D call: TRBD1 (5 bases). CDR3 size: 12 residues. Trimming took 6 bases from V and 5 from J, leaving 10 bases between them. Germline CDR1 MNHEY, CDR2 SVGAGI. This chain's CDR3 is CASSRTSYGYTF. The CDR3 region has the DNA TGTGCCAGCAGCCGGACATCTTATGGCTACACCTTC.